This T cell receptor beta chain was obtained from a study of blood T cell repertoires in COVID-19. Study summary: From the United States, Italy and Spain came samples of acute and convalescent COVID-19.

As processed by the authors: Reference gene primers were amplified, and this amplification served to estimate nucleated cell counts. This table comes from immunoSEQ multiplex PCR, and its TCRdb copy is limited to in-frame clones, with some not included. V, J and clone size are those of that table, while D and trimming were read from the DNA. Of 200,000 to 250,000 clones detected, 82% appear once; the ten largest clones hold 3% to 4%. Participants, about 18 to 90 years old, spanned about two dozen US areas. Donors in Cohort 3 who had recovered were those with two negative PCRs, healthcare professional clearance, or resolution of their symptoms. CDR3 length: 14 amino acids. The germline V gene has CDR1 SGHAT and CDR2 FQNNGV. V was pared by 5 bases and J by 8 bases, with 11 bases of the junction left unmatched.

The sequence was obtained from a woman aged 55 to 70 who had recovered from COVID-19. Specimen: PBMCs or T cells enriched from blood (not recorded which). The rearrangement uses TRBV11-2 and TRBJ1-2, with 7 bases lining up with TRBD1. Written as DNA, the CDR3 is TGTGCCAGCAGCGCAAACAGGGGTACGGGCGGCTACACCTTC. Protein product: CASSANRGTGGYTF.